The rows below give T cell receptor beta chains drawn from one sample of a study of T-cell memory formation after mild COVID-19. From the 5' RACE reads, TCRdb called clonotypes with MiXCR, one entry per CDR3 protein. This sample has 300,000 to 400,000 distinct CDR3 sequences, with under 30% found just once. Sequenced input: PBMCs or a T cell subset sorted from them (not recorded which). These receptors all come from an adult woman who had mild COVID-19 (a few samples of this study predate the infection). Cell type and time point are not known. CDR3s include the opening cysteine and the closing phenylalanine or tryptophan. D genes are given only for firm matches. Expanded clones are given a class, and other clones once, few, many or no size at all.

V	J	D	size	CDR3	DNA
TRBV18	TRBJ2-5	NA	few	CASSPPSRVGTQYF	TGTGCCAGCTCACCACCGTCCCGGGTGGGGACCCAGTACTTC
TRBV7-6	TRBJ2-3	TRBD2	NA	CASSSKAGGLTDTQYF	TGTGCCAGCAGCTCCAAAGCGGGAGGACTCACAGATACGCAGTATTTT
TRBV3-1	TRBJ2-5	TRBD1	NA	CASSHVGQGIETQYF	TGTGCCAGCAGCCACGTGGGACAGGGGATTGAGACCCAGTACTTC
TRBV20-1	TRBJ1-2	TRBD1	NA	CSARDWGTGGSGYTF	TGCAGTGCTAGAGATTGGGGCACAGGGGGAAGTGGCTACACCTTC
TRBV12-3/TRBV12-4	TRBJ2-1	TRBD2	once	CASIEAAGGEQFF	TGTGCCAGCATCGAGGCTGCGGGGGGTGAGCAGTTCTTC
TRBV7-7	TRBJ2-1	TRBD2	many	CASSLGRGGHNEQFF	TGTGCCAGCAGCTTAGGGCGCGGGGGACACAATGAGCAGTTCTTC
TRBV7-9	TRBJ2-7	NA	few	CASSFTRDEQYF	TGTGCCAGCAGCTTCACCAGGGACGAGCAGTACTTC
TRBV2	TRBJ1-4	NA	once	CASRPLTTNEKLFF	TGTGCCAGCCGACCCCTTACAACTAATGAAAAACTGTTTTTT
TRBV5-1	TRBJ1-1	TRBD1	few	CASTPGTAGVEAFF	TGCGCCAGCACCCCTGGGACAGCCGGGGTGGAAGCTTTCTTT
TRBV9	TRBJ2-1	NA	few	CASSAEGGYGRDEQFF	TGTGCCAGCAGCGCCGAGGGGGGCTACGGAAGGGATGAGCAGTTCTTC
TRBV3-1	TRBJ2-3	NA	few	CASSRTFEDTQYF	TGTGCCAGCAGCCGAACGTTTGAGGATACGCAGTATTTT
TRBV9	TRBJ1-1	TRBD1	few	CASSHLLGQGVMNTEAFF	TGTGCCAGCAGCCACCTTCTTGGACAGGGTGTGATGAACACTGAAGCTTTCTTT
TRBV5-5	TRBJ1-5	TRBD1	NA	CASSSGGLVQPQHF	TGTGCCAGCAGTTCAGGGGGGCTGGTTCAGCCCCAGCATTTT
TRBV12-3/TRBV12-4	TRBJ1-5	NA	NA	CASTGDDQPQHF	TGTGCCAGCACCGGCGACGATCAGCCCCAGCATTTT
TRBV7-9	TRBJ2-7	NA	many	CASSLAVAYEQYF	TGTGCCAGCAGCTTAGCAGTCGCATACGAGCAGTACTTC
TRBV3-1	TRBJ1-5	NA	NA	CASSQDQGQPQHF	TGTGCCAGCAGCCAAGATCAGGGTCAGCCCCAGCATTTT
TRBV5-5	TRBJ2-5	TRBD1	few	CASSLGQGAGETQYF	TGTGCCAGCAGCTTGGGACAGGGGGCAGGAGAGACCCAGTACTTC
TRBV3-1	TRBJ2-3	TRBD2	few	CATGGDTQYF	TGTGCCACGGGAGGAGATACGCAGTATTTT
TRBV4-1	TRBJ1-1	NA	NA	CASSQWGGGNTEAFF	TGCGCCAGCAGCCAATGGGGAGGGGGAAACACTGAAGCTTTCTTT
TRBV18	TRBJ1-2	NA	NA	CASSPVQGTNYGYTF	TGTGCCAGCTCACCAGTACAGGGAACCAACTATGGCTACACCTTC
TRBV6-5	TRBJ2-7	TRBD2	NA	CASTRGLGGFEQYF	TGTGCCAGCACCAGGGGACTAGGAGGGTTCGAGCAGTACTTC
TRBV2	TRBJ1-2	TRBD1	few	CASGRQGVSYGYTF	TGTGCCAGCGGACGACAGGGTGTTAGTTATGGCTACACCTTC
TRBV7-2	TRBJ2-3	NA	NA	CAITRRSTDTQYF	TGTGCCATCACGCGACGGAGCACAGATACGCAGTATTTT
TRBV3-1	TRBJ2-2	NA	NA	CASSQGHSTGELFF	TGTGCCAGCAGCCAAGGGCATTCCACCGGGGAGCTGTTTTTT
TRBV24-1	TRBJ2-1	NA	few	CATSARRGAQFF	TGTGCCACCAGTGCAAGACGAGGGGCGCAGTTCTTC
TRBV5-1	TRBJ2-1	TRBD1	few	CASSASPGQVLTNEQFF	TGCGCCAGCAGCGCCTCACCGGGACAGGTTCTAACCAATGAGCAGTTCTTC
TRBV7-6	TRBJ2-2	NA	NA	CASSLKAGTGELFF	TGTGCCAGCAGCTTAAAGGCAGGGACCGGGGAGCTGTTTTTT
TRBV7-2	TRBJ2-2	NA	NA	CASSADRNTGELFF	TGTGCCAGCAGCGCGGACAGGAACACCGGGGAGCTGTTTTTT
TRBV7-3	TRBJ2-5	TRBD2	few	CASSLTRTSGQETQYF	TGTGCCAGCAGCCTCACTAGGACTAGCGGACAAGAGACCCAGTACTTC
TRBV15	TRBJ2-3	NA	NA	CATSREDRYTDTQYF	TGTGCCACCAGCAGAGAGGACAGATACACAGATACGCAGTATTTT
TRBV29-1	TRBJ2-3	NA	many	CSAASTDTQYF	TGCAGCGCAGCTAGCACAGATACGCAGTATTTT
TRBV20-1	TRBJ2-7	NA	NA	CSARDRITSYEQYF	TGCAGTGCTAGAGACCGAATCACGTCCTACGAGCAGTACTTC
TRBV21-1	TRBJ1-1	NA	NA	CASSTNTEAFF	TGTGCCAGCAGCACCAACACTGAAGCTTTCTTT
TRBV15	TRBJ2-7	TRBD1	few	CATSRGTGVTYEQYF	TGTGCCACCAGCAGAGGGACAGGGGTGACCTACGAGCAGTACTTC
TRBV5-1	TRBJ2-1	NA	NA	CASSPPIGVQLGNEQFF	TGCGCCAGCAGCCCCCCCATAGGGGTCCAACTAGGCAATGAGCAGTTCTTC
TRBV7-2	TRBJ2-7	NA	once	CASSFMRESEQYF	TGTGCCAGCAGTTTTATGAGGGAATCCGAGCAGTACTTC
TRBV10-3	TRBJ2-7	TRBD2	once	CAISEGGRLAAYEQYF	TGTGCCATCAGTGAAGGTGGGCGACTAGCGGCCTACGAGCAGTACTTC
TRBV7-9	TRBJ2-4	NA	few	CASSSGRPGKNIQYF	TGTGCCAGCAGCTCAGGTCGTCCGGGCAAAAACATTCAGTACTTC